This TCR beta chain was documented in a study of identical twins. Findings of the study overall: Out-of-frame TCR alpha sharing in monozygotic twins exceeded recombination model predictions. Abundant beta clonotypes from cord blood had fewer insertions, unlike memory repertoires, which showed none.

A remark on this clonotype: The antigen is not known.

TCRdb re-called the 5' RACE reads with MiXCR, one entry per CDR3 protein. The sample lists about 520,000 distinct CDR3 sequences; about 20% were seen once. With no exceptions, donors were healthy Caucasians. The CDR3 is made up of 15 amino acids. V lost 0 bases and J 7 bases, leaving 16 bases between the germline ends. Germline V gives CDR1 SGHRS, CDR2 YFSETQ. Another study also made use of these data, one on T cells expressing NK-cell markers. That study adds: These clonotypes, the leaders elsewhere, also led the CD3+CD56-NKG2C+ fraction in four donors.

The source material was CD4+ T cells sorted from blood. The gene calls are TRBV5-1 and TRBJ2-5; possible D gene TRBD2, 6 bases. The clonotype was recovered from a woman aged 18-29 years in good health. In nucleotides, the CDR3 is TGCGCCAGCAGCTTGGATACCCCGGGGGTTGTGACCCAGTACTTC. It specifies CASSLDTPGVVTQYF.